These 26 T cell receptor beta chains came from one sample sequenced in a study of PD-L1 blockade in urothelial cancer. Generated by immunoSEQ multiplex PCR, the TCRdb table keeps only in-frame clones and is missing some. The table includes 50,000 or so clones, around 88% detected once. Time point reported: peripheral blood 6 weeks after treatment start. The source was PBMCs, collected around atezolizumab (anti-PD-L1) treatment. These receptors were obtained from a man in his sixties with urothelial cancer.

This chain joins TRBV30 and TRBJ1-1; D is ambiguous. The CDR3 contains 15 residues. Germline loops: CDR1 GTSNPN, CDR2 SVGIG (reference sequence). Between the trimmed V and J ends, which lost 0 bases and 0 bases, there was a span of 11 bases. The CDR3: CAWSVPARMNTEAFF. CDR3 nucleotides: TGTGCCTGGAGTGTACCCGCCAGGATGAACACTGAAGCTTTCTTT. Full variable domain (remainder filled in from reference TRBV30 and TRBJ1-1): SQTIHQWPATLVQPVGSPLSLECTVEGTSNPNLYWYRQAAGRGLQLLFYSVGIGQISSEVPQNLSASRPQDRQFILSSKKLLLSDSGFYLCAWSVPARMNTEAFFGQGTRLTVV.

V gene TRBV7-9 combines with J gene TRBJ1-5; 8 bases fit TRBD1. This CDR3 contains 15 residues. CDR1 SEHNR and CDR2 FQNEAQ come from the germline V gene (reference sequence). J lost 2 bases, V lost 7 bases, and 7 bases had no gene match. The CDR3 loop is CASTLGTGRNQPQHF. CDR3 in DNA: TGTGCCAGCACCCTTGGGACAGGCCGCAATCAGCCCCAGCATTTT.

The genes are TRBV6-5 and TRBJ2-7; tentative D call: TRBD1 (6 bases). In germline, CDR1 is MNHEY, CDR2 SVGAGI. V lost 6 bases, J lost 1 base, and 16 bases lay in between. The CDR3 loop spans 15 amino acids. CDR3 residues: CASSDQGFGSYEQYF. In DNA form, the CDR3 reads TGTGCCAGCAGCGACCAGGGGTTTGGGTCCTACGAGCAGTACTTC.

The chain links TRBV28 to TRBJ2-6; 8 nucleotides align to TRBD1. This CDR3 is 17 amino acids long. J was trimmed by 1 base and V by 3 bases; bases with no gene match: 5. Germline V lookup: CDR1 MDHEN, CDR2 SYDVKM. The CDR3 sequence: CASSLRTGLSGANVLTF. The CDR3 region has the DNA TGTGCCAGCAGTTTGAGGACAGGGTTATCTGGGGCCAACGTCCTGACTTTC.

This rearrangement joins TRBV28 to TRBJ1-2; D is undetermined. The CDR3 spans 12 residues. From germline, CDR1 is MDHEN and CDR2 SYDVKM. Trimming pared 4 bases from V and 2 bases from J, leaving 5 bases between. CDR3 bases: TGTGCCAGCAGTTCACACAACTATGGCTACACCTTC. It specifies CASSSHNYGYTF.

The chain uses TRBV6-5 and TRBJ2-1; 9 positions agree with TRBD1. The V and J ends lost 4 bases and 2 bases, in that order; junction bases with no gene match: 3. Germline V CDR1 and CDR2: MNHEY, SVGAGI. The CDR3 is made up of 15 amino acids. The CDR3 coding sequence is TGTGCCAGCAGTTGGGACAGGGCCCCCTACAATGAGCAGTTCTTC. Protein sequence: CASSWDRAPYNEQFF.

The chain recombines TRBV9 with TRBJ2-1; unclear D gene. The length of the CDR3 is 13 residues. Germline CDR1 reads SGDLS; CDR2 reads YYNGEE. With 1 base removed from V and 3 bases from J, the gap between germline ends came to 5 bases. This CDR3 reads CASSVSLYNEQFF. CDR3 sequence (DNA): TGTGCCAGCAGCGTATCTCTCTACAATGAGCAGTTCTTC.

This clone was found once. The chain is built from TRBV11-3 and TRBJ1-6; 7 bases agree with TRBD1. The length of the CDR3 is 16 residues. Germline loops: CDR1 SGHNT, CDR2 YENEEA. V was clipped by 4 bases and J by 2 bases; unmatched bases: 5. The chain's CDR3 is CASSSAGTAYNSPLHF. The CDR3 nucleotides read TGTGCCAGCAGCTCCGCCGGGACAGCCTATAATTCACCCCTCCACTTT.

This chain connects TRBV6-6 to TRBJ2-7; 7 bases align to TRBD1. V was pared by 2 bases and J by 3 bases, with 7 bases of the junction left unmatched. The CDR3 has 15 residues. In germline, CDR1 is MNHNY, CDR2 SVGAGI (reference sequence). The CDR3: CASSYTPTGHYEQYF. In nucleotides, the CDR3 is TGTGCCAGCAGTTACACCCCGACAGGGCACTACGAGCAGTACTTC.

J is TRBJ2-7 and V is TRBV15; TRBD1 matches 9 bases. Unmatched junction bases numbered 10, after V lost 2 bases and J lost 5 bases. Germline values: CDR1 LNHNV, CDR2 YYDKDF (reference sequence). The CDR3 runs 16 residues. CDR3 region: CATSRPGQGFIDEQYF. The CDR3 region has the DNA TGTGCCACCAGCAGACCGGGACAGGGTTTTATCGACGAGCAGTACTTC.

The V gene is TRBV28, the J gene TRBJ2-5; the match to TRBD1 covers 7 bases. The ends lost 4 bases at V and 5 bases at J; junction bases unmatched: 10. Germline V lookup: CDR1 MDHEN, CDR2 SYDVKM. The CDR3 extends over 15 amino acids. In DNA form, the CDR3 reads TGTGCCAGCAGTTCACCGACAGGGAACGGCGAGACCCAGTACTTC. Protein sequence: CASSSPTGNGETQYF.

CDR3 DNA: TGTGCCAGCAGTTTAGGCAGTAATGAAAAACTGTTTTTT. This codes for CASSLGSNEKLFF. The rearrangement uses TRBV27 and TRBJ1-4; D remains unclear. V gave up 2 bases and J gave up 4 bases, with 5 bases separating them. The CDR3 spans 13 residues. Germline V gene sequence: CDR1 MNHEY, CDR2 SMNVEV (reference sequence).

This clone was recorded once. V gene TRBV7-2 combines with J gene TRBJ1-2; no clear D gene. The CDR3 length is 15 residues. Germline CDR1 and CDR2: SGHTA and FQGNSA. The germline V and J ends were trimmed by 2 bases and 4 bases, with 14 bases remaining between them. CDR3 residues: CASSLQESSFYGYTF. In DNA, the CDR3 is TGTGCCAGCAGCTTACAGGAAAGTTCCTTCTATGGCTACACCTTC.

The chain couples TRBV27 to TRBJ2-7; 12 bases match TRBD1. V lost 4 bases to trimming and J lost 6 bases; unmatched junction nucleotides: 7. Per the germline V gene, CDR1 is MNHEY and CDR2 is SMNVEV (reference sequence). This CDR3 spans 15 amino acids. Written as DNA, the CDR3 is TGTGCCAGCAGTTCCTCCGGGACAGGGGGCGGCGAGCAGTACTTC. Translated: CASSSSGTGGGEQYF.

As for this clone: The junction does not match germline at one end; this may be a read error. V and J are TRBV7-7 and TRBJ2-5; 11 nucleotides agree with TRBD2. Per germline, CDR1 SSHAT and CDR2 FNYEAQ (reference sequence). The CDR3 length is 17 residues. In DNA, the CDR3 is TGTGCTAGCAGCTTAGGCGGTAGCGGGGGGGCCGGAGAGACCCAGTACTTC. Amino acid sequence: CASSLGGSGGAGETQYF.

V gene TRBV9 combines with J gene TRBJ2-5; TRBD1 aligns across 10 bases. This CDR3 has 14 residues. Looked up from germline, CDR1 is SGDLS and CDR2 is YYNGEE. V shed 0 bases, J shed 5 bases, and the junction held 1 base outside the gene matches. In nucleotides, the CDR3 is TGTGCCAGCAGCGTAGCGGGACAGGGGGAGACCCAGTACTTC. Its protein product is CASSVAGQGETQYF.

CDR3 coding DNA: TGTGCCAGCACCCCACGGCGGGACTATGGCTACACCTTC. It encodes CASTPRRDYGYTF. The chain uses TRBV6-6 and TRBJ1-2, with D hard to call. This CDR3 region has 13 residues. Germline V gene lookup returns CDR1 MNHNY and CDR2 SVGAGI (reference sequence). The V and J ends lost 7 bases and 3 bases respectively, with 12 bases between them.

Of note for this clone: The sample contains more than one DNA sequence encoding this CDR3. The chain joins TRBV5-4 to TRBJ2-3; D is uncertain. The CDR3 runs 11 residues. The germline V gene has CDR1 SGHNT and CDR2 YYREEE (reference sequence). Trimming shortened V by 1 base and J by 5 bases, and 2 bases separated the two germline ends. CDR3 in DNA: TGTGCCAGCAGCTTGCTAGATACGCAGTATTTT. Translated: CASSLLDTQYF.

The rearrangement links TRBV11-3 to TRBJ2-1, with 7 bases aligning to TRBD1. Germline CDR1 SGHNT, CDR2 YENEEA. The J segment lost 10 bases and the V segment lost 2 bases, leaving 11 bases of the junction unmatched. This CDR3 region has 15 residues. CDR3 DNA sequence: TGTGCCAGCAGCTTAAGGCGCGACATACAGGGGGAGCAGTTCTTC. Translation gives CASSLRRDIQGEQFF.

CDR3 residues: CASSIGLAGNTDTQYF. CDR3 nucleotide sequence: TGTGCCAGTAGTATAGGGCTAGCGGGGAACACAGATACGCAGTATTTT. The V and J genes are TRBV19 and TRBJ2-3; 9 bases match TRBD2. Trimming removed 1 base from V and 2 bases from J; junction bases left unmatched: 4. CDR3 size: 16 residues. CDR1 and CDR2 from the germline V gene are LNHDA and SQIVND (reference sequence).

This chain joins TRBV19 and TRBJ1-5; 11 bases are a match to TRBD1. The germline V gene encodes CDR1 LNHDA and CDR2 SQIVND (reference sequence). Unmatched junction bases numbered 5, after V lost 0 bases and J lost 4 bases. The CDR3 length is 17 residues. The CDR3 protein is CASSIDKGTGGNQPQHF. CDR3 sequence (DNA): TGTGCCAGTAGTATAGATAAGGGGACAGGGGGAAATCAGCCCCAGCATTTT.

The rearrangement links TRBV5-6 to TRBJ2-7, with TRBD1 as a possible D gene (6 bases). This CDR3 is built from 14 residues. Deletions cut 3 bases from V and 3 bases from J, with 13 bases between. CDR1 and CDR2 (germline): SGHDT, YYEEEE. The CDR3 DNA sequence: TGTGCCAGCAGCTCCTGGACAGTGGTCTACGAGCAGTACTTC. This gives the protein CASSSWTVVYEQYF.

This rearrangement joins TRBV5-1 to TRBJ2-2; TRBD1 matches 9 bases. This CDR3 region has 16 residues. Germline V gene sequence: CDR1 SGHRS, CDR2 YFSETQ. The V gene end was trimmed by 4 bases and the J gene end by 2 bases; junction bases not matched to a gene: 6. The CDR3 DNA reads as TGCGCCAGCAGCCCTGGACAGGGGTACAACACCGGGGAGCTGTTTTTT. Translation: CASSPGQGYNTGELFF.

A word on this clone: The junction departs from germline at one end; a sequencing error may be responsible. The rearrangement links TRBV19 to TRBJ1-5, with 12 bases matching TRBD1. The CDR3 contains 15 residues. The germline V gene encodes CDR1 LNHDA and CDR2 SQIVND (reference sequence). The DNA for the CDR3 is TGTGCCAGTAGTACCGGGACAGGGGGCAACCAGCCCCAGCATTTT. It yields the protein CASSTGTGGNQPQHF.

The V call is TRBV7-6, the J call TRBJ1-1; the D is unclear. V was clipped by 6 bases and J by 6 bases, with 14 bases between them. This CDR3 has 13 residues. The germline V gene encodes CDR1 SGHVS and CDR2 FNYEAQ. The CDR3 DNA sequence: TGTGCCAGCAGTCCAACCCTGGGCTCTGAAGCTTTCTTT. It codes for CASSPTLGSEAFF.

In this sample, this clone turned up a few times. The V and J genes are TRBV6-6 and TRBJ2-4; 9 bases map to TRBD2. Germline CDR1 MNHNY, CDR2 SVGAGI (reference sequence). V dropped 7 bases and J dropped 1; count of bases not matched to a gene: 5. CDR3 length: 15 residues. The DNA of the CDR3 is TGTGCCAGCATCTCTAGCGGGGAGGCCAAAAACATTCAGTACTTC. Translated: CASISSGEAKNIQYF.